A selection of T cell receptor beta chains follows, all from one sample in a study of blood T cell repertoires in COVID-19. Only in-frame clones appear in the TCRdb table, and some are missing; sequencing was by immunoSEQ multiplex PCR. The table lists 190,000 or so clones, 70% to 80% of them singletons. The source material was peripheral blood. The receptors shown here come from a man over 45 who had recovered from COVID-19. CDR3s leave out the opening cysteine and the closing phenylalanine or tryptophan. The size of a clone is reported for some rows only, either as once, few or many, or as a class for expanded clones.

j_call: TRBJ1-2; v_call: TRBV7-9; clone_size: -; cdr3_aa: ASSLEATRAVGEYGYT
j_call: TRBJ2-7; v_call: TRBV7-6; clone_size: once; cdr3_aa: ASGLWGGEQY
j_call: TRBJ2-6; v_call: TRBV28; clone_size: few; cdr3_aa: ASSSTGAGANVLT
j_call: TRBJ2-1; v_call: TRBV30; clone_size: few; cdr3_aa: AWSVLAGAHNEQF
j_call: TRBJ2-1; v_call: TRBV6-1; clone_size: few; cdr3_aa: ASSEAGRYNEQF
j_call: TRBJ1-4; v_call: TRBV20-1; clone_size: once; cdr3_aa: SASEGGLDEKLF
j_call: TRBJ1-1; v_call: TRBV5-1; clone_size: -; cdr3_aa: ASSQQTNTEAF
j_call: TRBJ1-1; v_call: TRBV5-1; clone_size: -; cdr3_aa: ASRLRGSETEAF
j_call: TRBJ2-1; v_call: TRBV23-1; clone_size: -; cdr3_aa: ASTTERTSGRDNEQF
j_call: TRBJ2-5; v_call: TRBV18; clone_size: -; cdr3_aa: ASSGGQQETQY
j_call: TRBJ2-3; v_call: TRBV6-6; clone_size: -; cdr3_aa: ASHRGGGTDTQY
j_call: TRBJ2-5; v_call: TRBV9; clone_size: -; cdr3_aa: ASSSYGTRQETQY
j_call: TRBJ2-1; v_call: TRBV19; clone_size: -; cdr3_aa: ASTPSLAGGHNEQF
j_call: TRBJ2-2; v_call: TRBV4-1; clone_size: -; cdr3_aa: ASSQDRGTAESTGELF
j_call: TRBJ2-5; v_call: TRBV5-1; clone_size: -; cdr3_aa: ASSGTTQGETQY
j_call: TRBJ2-7; v_call: TRBV14; clone_size: -; cdr3_aa: ASSLTRLAGVRYEQY
j_call: TRBJ1-2; v_call: TRBV29-1; clone_size: -; cdr3_aa: SVLIPTLAYGYT
j_call: TRBJ2-5; v_call: TRBV6-6; clone_size: -; cdr3_aa: ASQARERETQY
j_call: TRBJ2-7; v_call: TRBV18; clone_size: -; cdr3_aa: ASSAGASYEQY
j_call: TRBJ1-2; v_call: TRBV5-5; clone_size: -; cdr3_aa: ASSVKFDSFYGYT
j_call: TRBJ1-1; v_call: TRBV4-1; clone_size: -; cdr3_aa: ASSQVANTEAF
j_call: TRBJ2-1; v_call: TRBV11-2; clone_size: -; cdr3_aa: ASNQIAGWYNEQF
j_call: TRBJ1-5; v_call: TRBV19; clone_size: -; cdr3_aa: ASKPRTGSDQPQH
j_call: TRBJ1-1; v_call: TRBV5-1; clone_size: -; cdr3_aa: ASSLRQGWTEAF
j_call: TRBJ2-1; v_call: TRBV5-4; clone_size: -; cdr3_aa: ASSNGASGSYEQF
j_call: TRBJ2-2; v_call: TRBV7-9; clone_size: -; cdr3_aa: ASSLGLAARGTGELF
j_call: TRBJ2-5; v_call: TRBV10-3; clone_size: -; cdr3_aa: AISERAGVETQY
j_call: TRBJ2-2; v_call: TRBV25-1; clone_size: -; cdr3_aa: ASSILGGRLF
j_call: TRBJ1-1; v_call: TRBV28; clone_size: -; cdr3_aa: ASSTSGSATNTEAF
j_call: TRBJ2-7; v_call: TRBV11-2; clone_size: -; cdr3_aa: ASSLSGYEQY
j_call: TRBJ1-1; v_call: TRBV30; clone_size: -; cdr3_aa: AWSFPDRDTEAF
j_call: TRBJ1-2; v_call: TRBV11-2; clone_size: -; cdr3_aa: ASSLVGRTTNYGYT
j_call: TRBJ1-2; v_call: TRBV10-3; clone_size: -; cdr3_aa: AIRGDREESYT
j_call: TRBJ1-1; v_call: TRBV19; clone_size: few; cdr3_aa: ASKYGRGTEAF
j_call: TRBJ2-6; v_call: TRBV18; clone_size: -; cdr3_aa: ASSLASQLAGANVLT
j_call: TRBJ2-1; v_call: TRBV27; clone_size: -; cdr3_aa: ASRLADNEQF
j_call: TRBJ2-5; v_call: TRBV6-5; clone_size: -; cdr3_aa: ASGAIQETQY
j_call: TRBJ1-5; v_call: TRBV15; clone_size: few; cdr3_aa: ATSRERVNQPQH
j_call: TRBJ2-3; v_call: TRBV10-3; clone_size: -; cdr3_aa: AISEGEADTQY
j_call: TRBJ2-2; v_call: TRBV19; clone_size: -; cdr3_aa: ASSIGSVSPAGELF
j_call: TRBJ1-2; v_call: TRBV30; clone_size: -; cdr3_aa: AQREGHGYT
j_call: TRBJ2-3; v_call: TRBV3-1/TRBV3-2; clone_size: few; cdr3_aa: ASSQDFPSGICTDTQY
j_call: TRBJ2-7; v_call: TRBV18; clone_size: -; cdr3_aa: ASFRTGAGSYEQY
j_call: TRBJ1-2; v_call: TRBV5-4; clone_size: -; cdr3_aa: ASSLAGQRGYGYT
j_call: TRBJ2-2; v_call: TRBV10-3; clone_size: -; cdr3_aa: AIRPLAETGELF
j_call: TRBJ2-7; v_call: TRBV21-1; clone_size: -; cdr3_aa: ASSKAGGDRVPYEQY
j_call: TRBJ1-5; v_call: TRBV3-1/TRBV3-2; clone_size: -; cdr3_aa: ASSQQGQPQH
j_call: TRBJ2-3; v_call: TRBV2; clone_size: once; cdr3_aa: ASSTTGRPTDTQY
j_call: TRBJ1-1; v_call: TRBV14; clone_size: -; cdr3_aa: ASSRTKNQGDTEAF